Listed below are T cell receptor beta chains from one sample, sequenced in a study of blood T cell dynamics during melanoma immunotherapy. Measured with immunoSEQ multiplex PCR; TCRdb has only the in-frame clones, and not every one. Of roughly 9,400 clones listed, around 90% are singletons. The sequenced sample was blood, obtained from a patient treated with checkpoint blockade. These receptors originate from a human donor with melanoma. CDR3s include the opening cysteine and the closing phenylalanine or tryptophan. D genes are given only for firm matches. Size values are once, few and many counts, or a class for expanded clones, and some rows have none.

V gene,J gene,clone size,D gene,CDR3 DNA,CDR3 protein
TRBV6-1,TRBJ1-5,once,-,TGTGCCAGCAGGAAGGGGCATCAGCCCCAGCATTTT,CASRKGHQPQHF
TRBV11-2,TRBJ1-2,few,-,TGTGCCAGCAGCCCTAGTGGGGTTGGGGACTATGGCTACACCTTC,CASSPSGVGDYGYTF
TRBV28,TRBJ1-3,few,TRBD1,TGTGCCAGCAGCCCGAGGGGGCTAGGAAACACCATATATTTT,CASSPRGLGNTIYF
TRBV28,TRBJ1-5,once,TRBD1,TGTGCCAGCAGTTCCCCGGACAGGGCTGAGCCCCAGCATTTT,CASSSPDRAEPQHF
TRBV9,TRBJ2-2,-,TRBD1,TGTGCCAGCAGCGTAGACAGGGGCGGGGAGCTGTTTTTT,CASSVDRGGELFF
TRBV4-1,TRBJ1-5,-,-,TGCGCCAGCAGCCAAGAACCGGCAGCCAGCAATCAGCCCCAGCATTTT,CASSQEPAASNQPQHF
TRBV28,TRBJ1-2,-,TRBD1,TGTGCCAGCAGCCCTCCCCCGGGACAGGGGGCGAACACCTTC,CASSPPPGQGANTF
TRBV11-2,TRBJ2-2,-,TRBD2,TGTGCCAGCAGCCCAAGGTCTGGACTAGCGGGTGACACCGGGGAGCTGTTTTTT,CASSPRSGLAGDTGELFF
TRBV9,TRBJ1-2,-,-,TGTGCCAGCAGCCCTCAGGGCCCCTATGGCTACACCTTC,CASSPQGPYGYTF
TRBV5-1,TRBJ2-1,-,-,TGCGCCAGCAGCCTGGGGGGGGCCAATGAGCAGTTCTTC,CASSLGGANEQFF
TRBV4-1,TRBJ2-1,-,TRBD2,TGCGCCAGCAGGGTTCGGGCTAGCGGAAACAATGAGCAGTTCTTC,CASRVRASGNNEQFF
TRBV28,TRBJ2-7,-,-,TGTGCCAGCAGTTTGAGTTGGGGCTCCTACGAGCAGTACTTC,CASSLSWGSYEQYF
TRBV29-1,TRBJ2-1,-,-,TGCAGCGCCATACGGGACTCCAACTTTAATGAGCAGTTCTTC,CSAIRDSNFNEQFF
TRBV6-1,TRBJ1-1,-,-,TGTGCCAGCAGTGTGGATGCCCAGCGGGCTGAAGCTTTCTTT,CASSVDAQRAEAFF